One sample yielded the 5 T cell receptor beta chains listed below, sequenced in a study of neoadjuvant anti-PD-1 for oral cavity cancer. The time point was: after neoadjuvant nivolumab, at surgical resection. Profiled with immunoSEQ multiplex PCR; TCRdb holds only in-frame clones, not every one. The repertoire holds 8,000 or so clones, with approximately 70% as singletons. This material consisted of PBMCs, taken after nivolumab (anti-PD-1) treatment. These receptors all stem from a person aged 35-79 years with oral cavity squamous cell carcinoma.

The CDR3 sequence is CASSDRVDTQYF. In nucleotides, the CDR3 is TGTGCCAGCAGTGATAGGGTAGATACGCAGTATTTT. This chain uses TRBV6-1 with TRBJ2-3; D is uncertain. CDR1 and CDR2 from the germline V gene are MNHNS and SASEGT. The CDR3 length is 12 residues. V lost 3 bases, J lost 5 bases, and 6 bases lay in between.

The rearrangement links TRBV5-4 to TRBJ2-5, with D perhaps assigned TRBD1 or TRBD2 (5 bases each). The length of the CDR3 is 13 residues. With 3 bases removed from V and 5 bases from J, the gap between germline ends came to 11 bases. Germline assignment: CDR1 SGHNT and CDR2 YYREEE (reference sequence). For the CDR3, the DNA is TGTGCCAGCAGCTATAGGGGAGCGGAGACCCAGTACTTC. This gives the protein CASSYRGAETQYF. Supplemented by reference TRBV5-4 and TRBJ2-5, the full variable domain reads ETGVTQSPTHLIKTRGQQVTLRCSSQSGHNTVSWYQQALGQGPQFIFQYYREEENGRGNFPPRFSGLQFPNYSSELNVNALELDDSALYLCASSYRGAETQYFGPGTRLLVL.

The chain combines TRBV5-1 with TRBJ2-3; D ambiguous. Germline CDR1 is SGHRS and CDR2 is YFSETQ. Trimming shortened V by 0 bases and J by 2 bases, and 13 bases separated the two germline ends. There are 16 residues in the CDR3. The CDR3 nucleotides read TGCGCCAGCAGCTTGGCGGTCGCGCAACACACAGATACGCAGTATTTT. Translating gives CASSLAVAQHTDTQYF.

The rearrangement uses TRBV9 and TRBJ2-1; D may be TRBD1 or TRBD2 (5 bases each). V lost 0 bases and J 2 bases, leaving 12 bases between the germline ends. The V gene's germline CDR1 is SGDLS and CDR2 YYNGEE. The CDR3 spans 16 residues. The chain's CDR3 is CASSVVGRVTYNEQFF. In DNA form, the CDR3 reads TGTGCCAGCAGCGTAGTGGGGCGGGTAACCTACAATGAGCAGTTCTTC.

The chain uses TRBV5-6 and TRBJ2-7; D is possibly TRBD1 or TRBD2 (6 bases each). The CDR3 spans 13 residues. Looked up from germline, CDR1 is SGHDT and CDR2 is YYEEEE. With 4 bases removed from V and 4 bases from J, the gap between germline ends came to 12 bases. CDR3 sequence reads: CASSGRGEYEQYF. The CDR3 DNA reads as TGTGCCAGCAGCGGTAGGGGGGAATACGAGCAGTACTTC.